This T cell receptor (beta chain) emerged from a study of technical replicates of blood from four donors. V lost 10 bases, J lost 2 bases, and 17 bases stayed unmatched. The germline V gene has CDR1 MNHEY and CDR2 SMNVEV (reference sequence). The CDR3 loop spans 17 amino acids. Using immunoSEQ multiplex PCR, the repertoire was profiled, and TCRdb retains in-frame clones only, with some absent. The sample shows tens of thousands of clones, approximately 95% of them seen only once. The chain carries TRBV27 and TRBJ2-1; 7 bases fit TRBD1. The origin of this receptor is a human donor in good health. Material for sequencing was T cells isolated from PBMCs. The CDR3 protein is CATQTQGVSNTYNEQFF. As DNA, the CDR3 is TGTGCCACCCAGACGCAGGGGGTATCGAATACCTACAATGAGCAGTTCTTC.